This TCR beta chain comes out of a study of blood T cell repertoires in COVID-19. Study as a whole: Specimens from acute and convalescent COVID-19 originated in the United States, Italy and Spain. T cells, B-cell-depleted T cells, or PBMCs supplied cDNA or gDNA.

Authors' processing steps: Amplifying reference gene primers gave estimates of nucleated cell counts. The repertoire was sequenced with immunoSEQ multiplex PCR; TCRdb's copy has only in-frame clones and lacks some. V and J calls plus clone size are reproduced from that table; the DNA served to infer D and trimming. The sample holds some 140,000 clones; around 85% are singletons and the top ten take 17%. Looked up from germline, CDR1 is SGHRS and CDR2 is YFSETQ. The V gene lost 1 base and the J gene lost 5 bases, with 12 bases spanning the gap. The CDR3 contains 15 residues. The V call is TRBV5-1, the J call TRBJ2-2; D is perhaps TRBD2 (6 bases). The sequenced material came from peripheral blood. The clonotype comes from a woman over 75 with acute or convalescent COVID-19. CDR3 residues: CASSLQQGGTGELFF. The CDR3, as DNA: TGCGCCAGCAGCTTGCAGCAGGGAGGTACCGGGGAGCTGTTTTTT.